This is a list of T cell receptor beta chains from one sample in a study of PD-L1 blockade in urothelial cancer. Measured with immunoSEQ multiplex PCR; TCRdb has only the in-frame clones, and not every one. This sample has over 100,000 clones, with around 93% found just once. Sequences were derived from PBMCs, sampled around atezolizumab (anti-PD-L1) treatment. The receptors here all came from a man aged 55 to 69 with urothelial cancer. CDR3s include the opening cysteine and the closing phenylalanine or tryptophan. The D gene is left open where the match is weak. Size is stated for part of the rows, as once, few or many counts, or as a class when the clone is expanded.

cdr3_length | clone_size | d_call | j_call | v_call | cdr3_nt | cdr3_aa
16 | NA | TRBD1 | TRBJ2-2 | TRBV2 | TGTGCCAGCAGTGAGTGGGTGACAGGGGACGGCGGGGAGCTGTTTTTT | CASSEWVTGDGGELFF
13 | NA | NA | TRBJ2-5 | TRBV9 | TGTGCCAGCAGCGTAACGGGTAGAGAGACCCAGTACTTC | CASSVTGRETQYF
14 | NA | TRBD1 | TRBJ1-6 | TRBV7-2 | TGTGCCAGCAGACCGGGACAGCAGAATTCACCCCTCCACTTT | CASRPGQQNSPLHF
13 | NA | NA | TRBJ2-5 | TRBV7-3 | TGTGCCAGCAGCTTACTTACAGAAGAGACCCAGTACTTC | CASSLLTEETQYF
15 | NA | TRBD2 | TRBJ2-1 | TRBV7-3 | TGTGCCAGCCCCTCGGGGAGCGGGGGGGCTTATGAGCAGTTCTTC | CASPSGSGGAYEQFF
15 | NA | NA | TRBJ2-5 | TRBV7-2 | TGTGCCAGCAGCTTGGAACTGCCGGGACTCGGGACCCAGTACTTC | CASSLELPGLGTQYF
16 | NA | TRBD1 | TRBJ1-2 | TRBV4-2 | TGTGCCAGCAGCCAAGATGGGGGACAGGGGGCGGGGGGCTACACCTTC | CASSQDGGQGAGGYTF
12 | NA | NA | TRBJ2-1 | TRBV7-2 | TGTGCCAGCAGACACCCCGCGGGGGAGCAGTTCTTC | CASRHPAGEQFF
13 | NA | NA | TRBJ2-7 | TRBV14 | TGTGCCAGCAGCCCGAACGCCTACTACGAGCAGTACTTC | CASSPNAYYEQYF
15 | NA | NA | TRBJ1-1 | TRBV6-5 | TGTGCCAGCAGTTACGTTCCGGGGGGGCACACTGAAGCTTTCTTT | CASSYVPGGHTEAFF
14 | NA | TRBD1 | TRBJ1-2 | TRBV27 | TGTGCCAGCAGTTTCCGGGACAGGGAATCTGGCTACACCTTC | CASSFRDRESGYTF
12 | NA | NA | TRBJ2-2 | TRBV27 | TGTGCCAGCAGTTTTATCGCCGGGGAGCTGTTTTTT | CASSFIAGELFF
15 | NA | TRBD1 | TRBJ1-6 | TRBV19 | TGTGCCAGTAGTACGTTAGACAGGGGTTATTCACCCCTCCACTTT | CASSTLDRGYSPLHF
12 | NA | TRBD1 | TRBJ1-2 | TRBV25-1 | TGTGCCAGTCGACAGGGGACCTATGGCTACACCTTC | CASRQGTYGYTF
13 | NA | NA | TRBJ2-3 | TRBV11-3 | TGTGCCAGCAGCGCCGGACTCACAGATACGCAGTATTTT | CASSAGLTDTQYF
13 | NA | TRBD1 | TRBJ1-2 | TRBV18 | TGTGCCAGCTCCGATGGACAGGGGGATGGCTACACCTTC | CASSDGQGDGYTF
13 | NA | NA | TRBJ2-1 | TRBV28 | TGTGCCAGCAGTTTTAATGCCTACAATGAGCAGTTCTTC | CASSFNAYNEQFF
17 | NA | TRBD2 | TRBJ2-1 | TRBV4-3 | TGCGCCAGCAGCCAGGGGCCTGGGAGACTAGCGGGTAGTGAGCAGTTCTTC | CASSQGPGRLAGSEQFF
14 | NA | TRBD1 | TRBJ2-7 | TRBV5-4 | TGTGCCAGCAGCTTGTCACAGGGGAAATACGAGCAGTACTTC | CASSLSQGKYEQYF
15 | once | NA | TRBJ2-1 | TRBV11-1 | TGTGCCAGCAGCTTAGGGAGGAGCTCCTACAATGAGCAGTTCTTC | CASSLGRSSYNEQFF
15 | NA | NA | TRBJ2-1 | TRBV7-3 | TGTGCCAGCAGCTTAATAGGCGGGGCCTACAATGAGCAGTTCTTC | CASSLIGGAYNEQFF
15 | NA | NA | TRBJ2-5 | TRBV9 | TGTGCCAGCAGTGACACCGGCACCCTGAAAGAGACCCAGTACTTC | CASSDTGTLKETQYF
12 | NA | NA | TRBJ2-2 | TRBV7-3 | TGTGCCAGCAGCCAGGGGAGCGGGGAGCTGTTTTTT | CASSQGSGELFF
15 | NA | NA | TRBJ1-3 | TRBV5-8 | TGTGCCAGCAGCCGCCGGCAGCGCTCTGGAAACACCATATATTTT | CASSRRQRSGNTIYF
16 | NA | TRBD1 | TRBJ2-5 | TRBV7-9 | TGTGCCAGCAGCTTAGCTGGGCAGGGGGCTTGGGAGACCCAGTACTTC | CASSLAGQGAWETQYF
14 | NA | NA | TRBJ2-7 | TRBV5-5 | TGTGCCAGCAGCTGGGGCCAGGGGCAGAGCGAGCAGTACTTC | CASSWGQGQSEQYF
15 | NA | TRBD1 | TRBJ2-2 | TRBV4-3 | TGCGCCAGCAGCCAAACGACAGGGGTGACCGGGGAGCTGTTTTTT | CASSQTTGVTGELFF
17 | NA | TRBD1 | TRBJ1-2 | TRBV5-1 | TGCGCCAGCAGTCCGTCCGGGACAGGTCCCCTTCTCTATGGCTACACCTTC | CASSPSGTGPLLYGYTF
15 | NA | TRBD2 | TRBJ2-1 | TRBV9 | TGTGCCAGCAGCCGGGAAGCGGGAGAGGGCAATGAGCAGTTCTTC | CASSREAGEGNEQFF
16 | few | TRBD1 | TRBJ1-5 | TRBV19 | TGTGCCACCTCCTCCGGGACAGGCCGGTTCAATCAGCCCCAGCATTTT | CATSSGTGRFNQPQHF
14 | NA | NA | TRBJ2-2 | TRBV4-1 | TGCGCCAGCAGCCAATTCGAAGAGCCCGGGGAGCTGTTTTTT | CASSQFEEPGELFF
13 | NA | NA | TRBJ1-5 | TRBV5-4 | TGTGCCAGCAGCTTGGACAGAAATCAGCCCCAGCATTTT | CASSLDRNQPQHF
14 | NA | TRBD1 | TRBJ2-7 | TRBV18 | TGTGCCAGCTCGGCCGGGACAGCAACCTACGAGCAGTACTTC | CASSAGTATYEQYF
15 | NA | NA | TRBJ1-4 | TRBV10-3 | TGTGCCATCAGTGGTGACAGCACAACTAATGAAAAACTGTTTTTT | CAISGDSTTNEKLFF
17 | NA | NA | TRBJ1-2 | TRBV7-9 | TGTGCCAGCAGCATAAGGGCTGGGGCGACAGCTAACTATGGCTACACCTTC | CASSIRAGATANYGYTF
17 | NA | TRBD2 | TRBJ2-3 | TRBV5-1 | TGCGCCAGCAGCTTGAGACGCCCGGGACTAGCGGCAGATACGCAGTATTTT | CASSLRRPGLAADTQYF
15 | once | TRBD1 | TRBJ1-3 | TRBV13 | TGTGCCAGCAGCTCAGGACAGGGCGCTGGAAACACCATATATTTT | CASSSGQGAGNTIYF
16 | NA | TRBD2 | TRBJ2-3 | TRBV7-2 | TGTGCCAGCAGACCAGTAGCGGGGGAGCTCACAGATACGCAGTATTTT | CASRPVAGELTDTQYF
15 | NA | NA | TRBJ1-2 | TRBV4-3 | TGCGCCAGCAGCCAAGATCTGGCCAGGGGCTATGGCTACACCTTC | CASSQDLARGYGYTF
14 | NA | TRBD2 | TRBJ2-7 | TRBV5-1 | TGCGCCAGCAGCCCGGGACTAGCGGGAGCAAACTGTCACTTC | CASSPGLAGANCHF
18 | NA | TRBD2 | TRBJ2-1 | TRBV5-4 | TGTGCCAGCAGCTTAGGGGGACTAGCGGGGGGCGCCTACAATGAGCAGTTCTTC | CASSLGGLAGGAYNEQFF
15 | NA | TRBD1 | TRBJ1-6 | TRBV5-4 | TGTGCCAGCAGCCAGAGGGGGCTCGGGAATTCACCCCTCCACTTT | CASSQRGLGNSPLHF
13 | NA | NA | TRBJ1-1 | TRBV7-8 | TGTGCCAGCAGCCAAACCGAGTACACTGAAGCTTTCTTT | CASSQTEYTEAFF
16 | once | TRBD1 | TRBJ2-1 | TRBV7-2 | TGTGCCAGCAGCATACACAGGGGGAGCTCCTACAATGAGCAGTTCTTC | CASSIHRGSSYNEQFF
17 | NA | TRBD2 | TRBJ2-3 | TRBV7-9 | TGTGCCAGCAGCCAAACCCTCGGTCCGGCGGGGGCAGATACGCAGTATTTT | CASSQTLGPAGADTQYF
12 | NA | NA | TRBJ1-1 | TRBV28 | TGTGCCAGCAGGGGCCAGGGCTCTGAAGCTTTCTTT | CASRGQGSEAFF
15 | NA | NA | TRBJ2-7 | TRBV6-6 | TGTGCCAGCAGTCGACAGGCCTCTTTTACCTACGAGCAGTACTTC | CASSRQASFTYEQYF
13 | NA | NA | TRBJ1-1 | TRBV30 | TGTGCCTGGAGTGTATCTTCGGTTACTGAAGCTTTCTTT | CAWSVSSVTEAFF
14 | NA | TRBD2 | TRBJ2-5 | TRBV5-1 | TGCGCCAGTTCTAGCGGGGGGTCCCAAGAGACCCAGTACTTC | CASSSGGSQETQYF
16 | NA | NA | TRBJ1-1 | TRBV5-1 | TGCGCCAGCAGCCCATCTTCAGGGGTATGGGGGACTGAAGCTTTCTTT | CASSPSSGVWGTEAFF
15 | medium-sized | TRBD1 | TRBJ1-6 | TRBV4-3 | TGCGCCAGCGCCCCGGACAGGGAAAATAATTCGCCCCTCCACTTT | CASAPDRENNSPLHF
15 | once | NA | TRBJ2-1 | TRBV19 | TGTGCCAGTAGTCCCAGCCCCCGGGACTACAATGAGCAGTTCTTC | CASSPSPRDYNEQFF
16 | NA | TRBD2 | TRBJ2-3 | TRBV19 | TGTGCCAGTAGTCCCAGGACTAGCGGCTTATCCGATACGCAGTATTTT | CASSPRTSGLSDTQYF
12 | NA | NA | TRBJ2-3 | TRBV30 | TGTGCCTGGAGTGTGCAGGGAGATACGCAGTATTTT | CAWSVQGDTQYF
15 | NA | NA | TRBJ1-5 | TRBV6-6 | TGTGCCAGCAGTTACCGGGTTATCGGCAATCAGCCCCAGCATTTT | CASSYRVIGNQPQHF